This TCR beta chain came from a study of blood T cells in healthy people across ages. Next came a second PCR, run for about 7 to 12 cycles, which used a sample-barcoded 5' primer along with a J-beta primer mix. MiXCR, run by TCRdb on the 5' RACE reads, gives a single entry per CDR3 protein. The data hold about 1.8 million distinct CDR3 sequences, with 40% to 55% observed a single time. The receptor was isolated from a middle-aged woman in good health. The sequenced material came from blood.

Here the CDR3 reads CASSEVEYTQYF. The CDR3 nucleotides are TGTGCCAGCAGTGAAGTGGAATATACGCAGTATTTT. The J gene is TRBJ2-3, the V gene TRBV2; no reliable D call. Germline CDR1 reads SNHLY; CDR2 reads FYNNEI. The V gene lost 1 base and the J gene lost 7 bases, with 6 bases spanning the gap. The CDR3 length is 12 residues.